This T cell receptor beta chain was observed in a study of blood T cells in healthy people across ages. Study conclusions and caveats: Unsorted PBMC material precluded a definitive naive versus antigen-experienced comparison.

Combining a sample-barcoded 5' primer with a J-beta primer mix, a second PCR ran for about 7 to 11 cycles. TCRdb ran MiXCR on the 5' RACE reads and lists one entry per CDR3 protein. Of some 1.5 million distinct CDR3 sequences in the sample, about 28% were seen once. The CDR3 is 11 amino acids. V lost 3 bases and J lost 12, with 9 bases in between. Each sample provided at least 5 micrograms of extracted total RNA. This clonotype showed up just a few times. Its matching antigen is unknown. This clonotype was sampled from a woman aged 25-40 years in good health. Sequenced input: blood. The chain couples TRBV12-3 or TRBV12-4 to TRBJ2-1, with TRBD1 as a possible D gene (5 bases). The CDR3: CASSFGHLQFF. The DNA of the CDR3 is TGTGCCAGCAGTTTCGGACATCTGCAGTTCTTC.